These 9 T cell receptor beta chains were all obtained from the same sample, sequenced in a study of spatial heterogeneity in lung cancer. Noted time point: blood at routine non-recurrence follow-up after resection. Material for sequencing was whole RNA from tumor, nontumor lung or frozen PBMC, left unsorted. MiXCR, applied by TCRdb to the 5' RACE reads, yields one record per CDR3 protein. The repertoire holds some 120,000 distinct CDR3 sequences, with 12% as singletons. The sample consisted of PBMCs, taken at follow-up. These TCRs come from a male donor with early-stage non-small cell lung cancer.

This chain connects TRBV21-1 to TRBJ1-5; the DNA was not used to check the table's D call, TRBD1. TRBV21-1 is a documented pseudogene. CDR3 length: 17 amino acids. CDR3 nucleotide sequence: TGTGCCAGCGCCCGGGACAGGGCCTGTTATAGCAATCAGCCCCAGCATTTT. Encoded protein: CASARDRACYSNQPQHF.

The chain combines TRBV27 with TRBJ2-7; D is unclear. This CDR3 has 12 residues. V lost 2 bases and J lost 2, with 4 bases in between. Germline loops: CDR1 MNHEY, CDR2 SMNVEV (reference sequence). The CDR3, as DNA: TGTGCCAGCAGTTTAAATACCTACGAGCAGTACTTC. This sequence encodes CASSLNTYEQYF.

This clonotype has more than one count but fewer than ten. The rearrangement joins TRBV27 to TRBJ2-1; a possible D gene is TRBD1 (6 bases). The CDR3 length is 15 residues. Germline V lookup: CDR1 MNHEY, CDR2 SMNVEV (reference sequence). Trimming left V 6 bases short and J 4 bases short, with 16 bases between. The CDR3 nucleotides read TGTGCCAGCAGCCTACAGGGAAAAGGATACAATGAGCAGTTCTTC. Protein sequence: CASSLQGKGYNEQFF.

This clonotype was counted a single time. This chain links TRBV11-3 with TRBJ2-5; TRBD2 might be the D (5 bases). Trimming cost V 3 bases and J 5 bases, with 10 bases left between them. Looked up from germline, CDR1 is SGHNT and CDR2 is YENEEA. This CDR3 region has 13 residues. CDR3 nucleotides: TGTGCCAGCAGCTTCGGAGGCGGGGAGACCCAGTACTTC. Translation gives CASSFGGGETQYF.

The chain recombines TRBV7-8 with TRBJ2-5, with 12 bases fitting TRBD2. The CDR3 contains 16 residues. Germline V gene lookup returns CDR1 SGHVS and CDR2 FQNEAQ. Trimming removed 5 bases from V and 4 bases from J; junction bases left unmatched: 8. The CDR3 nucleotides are TGTGCCAGCAGCATGACTAGCGGGGGAGGTTTAGAGACCCAGTACTTC. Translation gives CASSMTSGGGLETQYF.

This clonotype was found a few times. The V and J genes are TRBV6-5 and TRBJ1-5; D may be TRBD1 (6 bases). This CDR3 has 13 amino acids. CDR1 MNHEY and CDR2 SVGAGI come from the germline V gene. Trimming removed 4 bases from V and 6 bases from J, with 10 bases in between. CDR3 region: CASSFQGSQPQHF. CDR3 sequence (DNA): TGTGCCAGCAGTTTTCAGGGGAGTCAGCCCCAGCATTTT.

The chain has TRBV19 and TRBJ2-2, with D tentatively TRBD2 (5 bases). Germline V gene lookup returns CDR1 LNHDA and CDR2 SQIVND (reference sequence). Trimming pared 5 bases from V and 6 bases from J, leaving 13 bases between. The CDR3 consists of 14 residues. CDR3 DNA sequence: TGTGCCAGTAGTCGGGGTTTGGACGCCGGGGAGCTGTTTTTT. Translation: CASSRGLDAGELFF.

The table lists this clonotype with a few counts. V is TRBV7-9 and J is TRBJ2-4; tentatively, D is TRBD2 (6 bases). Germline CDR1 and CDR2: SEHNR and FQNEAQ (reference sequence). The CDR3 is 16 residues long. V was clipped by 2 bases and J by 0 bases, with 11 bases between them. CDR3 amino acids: CASSLTEGTAKNIQYF. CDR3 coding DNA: TGTGCCAGCAGCTTAACGGAGGGGACAGCCAAAAACATTCAGTACTTC. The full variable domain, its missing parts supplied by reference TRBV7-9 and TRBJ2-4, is DTGVSQNPRHKITKRGQNVTFRCDPISEHNRLYWYRQTLGQGPEFLTYFQNEAQLEKSRLLSDRFSAERPKGSFSTLEIQRTEQGDSAMYLCASSLTEGTAKNIQYFGAGTRLSVL.

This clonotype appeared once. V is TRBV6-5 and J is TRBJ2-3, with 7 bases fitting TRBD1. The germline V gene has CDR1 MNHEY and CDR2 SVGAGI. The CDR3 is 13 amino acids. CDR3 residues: CVSGQGETDTQYF. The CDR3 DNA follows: TGTGTATCTGGGCAGGGGGAAACAGATACGCAGTATTTT.